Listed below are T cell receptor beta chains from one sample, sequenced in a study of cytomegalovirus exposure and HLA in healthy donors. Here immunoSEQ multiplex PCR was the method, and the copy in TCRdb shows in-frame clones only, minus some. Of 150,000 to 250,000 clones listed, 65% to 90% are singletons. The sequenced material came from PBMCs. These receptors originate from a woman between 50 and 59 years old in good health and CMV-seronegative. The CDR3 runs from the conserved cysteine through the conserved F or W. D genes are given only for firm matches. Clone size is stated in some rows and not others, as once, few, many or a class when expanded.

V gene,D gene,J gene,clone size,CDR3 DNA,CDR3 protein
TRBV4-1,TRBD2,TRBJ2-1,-,TGCGCCAGCAGCCAAGATCCGGGGGGTGACAATGAGCAGTTCTTC,CASSQDPGGDNEQFF
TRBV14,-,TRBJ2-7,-,TGTGCCAGCAGCCAAGGGACTCCAGGATCCTACGAGCAGTACTTC,CASSQGTPGSYEQYF
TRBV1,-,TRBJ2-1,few,TGCACCAGCAGCCAAGATCCCGGGGGGCTAGCGGGAGGCCGGGATGAGCAGTTCTTC,CTSSQDPGGLAGGRDEQFF
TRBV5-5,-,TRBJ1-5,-,TGTGCCAGCAGCTTGGCCGGCGACACGGAAGGGCCCCAGCATTTT,CASSLAGDTEGPQHF
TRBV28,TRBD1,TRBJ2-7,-,TGTGCCACCCAGATAACGGGACAGGGTAAATACGAGCAGTACTTC,CATQITGQGKYEQYF
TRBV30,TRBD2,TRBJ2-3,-,TGTGCCTGGACAACCGGGACTAGCGGGATAGGTACGCAGTATTTT,CAWTTGTSGIGTQYF
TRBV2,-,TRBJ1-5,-,TGTGCCAGCAGTGAAGCGCTGGGCAGGGGTCAGCCCCAGCATTTT,CASSEALGRGQPQHF
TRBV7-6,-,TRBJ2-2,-,TGTGCCAGCAGGGTAGGGGGGAACACCGGGGAGCTGTTTTTT,CASRVGGNTGELFF
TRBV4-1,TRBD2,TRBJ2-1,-,TGCGCCAGCAGCCAAGTTCTTCGGACTAGCGGGGACTACAATGAGCAGTTCTTC,CASSQVLRTSGDYNEQFF
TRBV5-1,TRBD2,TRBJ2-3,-,TGCGCCAGCAGCTTGGTAGCGGGAGTGGGGTCAGATACGCAGTATTTT,CASSLVAGVGSDTQYF
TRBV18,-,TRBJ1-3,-,TGTGCCAGCTCACCATCGGGACAAAGAAACACCATATATTTT,CASSPSGQRNTIYF
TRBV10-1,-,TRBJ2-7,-,TGCGCCAGCAGCCGCGGGGGACAGGAGGAATACGAGCAGTACTTC,CASSRGGQEEYEQYF
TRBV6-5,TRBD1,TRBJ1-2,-,TGTGCTTCGACCGACAGGGGCTATGGCTACACCTTC,CASTDRGYGYTF
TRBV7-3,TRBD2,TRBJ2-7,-,TGTGCCAGCAGCTTAAATGCCCCATCTAGCGGGAGGGTCTACGAGCAGTACTTC,CASSLNAPSSGRVYEQYF
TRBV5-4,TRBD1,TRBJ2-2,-,TGTGCCAGCAGCCTACCGGGACAGGGGAACACCGGGGAGCTGTTTTTT,CASSLPGQGNTGELFF
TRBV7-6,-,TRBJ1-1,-,TGTGCCAGCAGCTTAGAACGGCCCGGGGTAACTGAAGCTTTCTTT,CASSLERPGVTEAFF
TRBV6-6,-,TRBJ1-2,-,TGTGCCAGCAGTTACTCCCAACTCTTGCGGGACTATGGCTACACCTTC,CASSYSQLLRDYGYTF
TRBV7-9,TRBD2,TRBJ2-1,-,TGTGCCAGCAGCTTTGCCCCTTTGGCTAGCGGGAGGGGGAACAATGAGCAGTTCTTC,CASSFAPLASGRGNNEQFF
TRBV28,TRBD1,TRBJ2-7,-,TGTGCCACTGGGACAGAAAACTACGAGCAGTACTTC,CATGTENYEQYF
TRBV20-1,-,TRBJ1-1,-,TGCAGTGCTAGTCCCGTTACTGAAGCTTTCTTT,CSASPVTEAFF
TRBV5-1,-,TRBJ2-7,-,TGCGCCAGCAGCTTGTCAGGGTACGAGCAGTACTTC,CASSLSGYEQYF
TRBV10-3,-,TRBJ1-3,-,TGTGCCATCAGTACCCCCCGGGTACCTTCTGGAAACACCATATATTTT,CAISTPRVPSGNTIYF
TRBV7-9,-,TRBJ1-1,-,TGTTCCAGCAGCTTAACAGGGAACACTGAAGCTTTCTTT,CSSSLTGNTEAFF
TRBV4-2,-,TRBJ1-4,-,TGTGCCAGCAGCCCCCCGGTTGCGGGTAATGAAAAACTGTTTTTT,CASSPPVAGNEKLFF
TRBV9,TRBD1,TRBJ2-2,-,TGTGCCAGCAGCACCAACCCGGGACAGGGTACCGGGGAGCTGTTTTTT,CASSTNPGQGTGELFF
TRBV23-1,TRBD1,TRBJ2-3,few,TGCGCCAGCAGTCAATCCAATACCCGACAGGGGGATAGCACAGATACGCAGTATTTT,CASSQSNTRQGDSTDTQYF
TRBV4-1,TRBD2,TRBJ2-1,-,TGCGCCAGCAGCCAAGGGACTAGCGGATCCAATGAGCAGTTCTTC,CASSQGTSGSNEQFF
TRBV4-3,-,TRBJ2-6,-,TGCGCCAGCAGCCAAGAGAACAGGGCTGGGGCCAACGTCCTGACTTTC,CASSQENRAGANVLTF
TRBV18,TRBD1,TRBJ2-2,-,TGTGCCAGCTCACAGAACATCGGACAGGGTAGCACCGGGGAGCTGTTTTTT,CASSQNIGQGSTGELFF
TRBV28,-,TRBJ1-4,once,TGTGCCAGCAGTTCCGACAGTGCAACTAATGAAAAACTGTTTTTT,CASSSDSATNEKLFF
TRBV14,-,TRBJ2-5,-,TGTGTCAGCATCCCAAGTTGGACAAACCAAGAGACCCAGTACTTC,CVSIPSWTNQETQYF
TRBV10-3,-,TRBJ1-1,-,TGTGCCATCCGGGACACGGAGAACACTGAAGCTTTCTTT,CAIRDTENTEAFF
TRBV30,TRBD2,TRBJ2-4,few,TGTGCCTGGAAACGGGAGGACAAAAACATTCAGTACTTC,CAWKREDKNIQYF
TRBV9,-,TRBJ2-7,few,TGTGCCAGCAGCGTAGTTGCCTTGGCCCCTGACGAGCAGTACTTC,CASSVVALAPDEQYF